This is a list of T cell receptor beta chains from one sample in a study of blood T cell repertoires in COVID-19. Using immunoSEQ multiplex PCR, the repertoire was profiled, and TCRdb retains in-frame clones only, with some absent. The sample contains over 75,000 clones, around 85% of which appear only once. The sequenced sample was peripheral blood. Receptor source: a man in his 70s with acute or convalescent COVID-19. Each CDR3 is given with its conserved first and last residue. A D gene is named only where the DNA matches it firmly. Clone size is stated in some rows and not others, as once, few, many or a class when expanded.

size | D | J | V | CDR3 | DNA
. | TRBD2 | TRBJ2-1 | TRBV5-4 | CASLGGGNNEQFF | TGTGCCAGCTTGGGCGGGGGTAATAATGAGCAGTTCTTC
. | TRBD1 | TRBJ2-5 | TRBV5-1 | CASSREGQEQETQYF | TGCGCCAGCAGCAGAGAAGGACAGGAGCAAGAGACCCAGTACTTC
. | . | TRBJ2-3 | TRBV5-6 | CASSLFSSTDTQYF | TGTGCCAGCAGCTTATTTTCTAGCACAGATACGCAGTATTTT
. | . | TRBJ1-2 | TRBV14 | CASSQVRLGGYTF | TGTGCCAGCAGCCAAGTCCGACTCGGAGGCTACACCTTC
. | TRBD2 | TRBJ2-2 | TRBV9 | CASSARLAGHTGELFF | TGTGCCAGCAGCGCTCGACTAGCGGGGCACACCGGGGAGCTGTTTTTT
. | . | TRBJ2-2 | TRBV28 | CASSQLGRVVSKETGELFF | TGTGCCAGCAGCCAGTTAGGCAGGGTAGTTTCCAAGGAGACCGGGGAGCTGTTTTTT
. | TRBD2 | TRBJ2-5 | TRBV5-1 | CASSLVVSGAQETQYF | TGCGCCAGCAGCTTAGTTGTTAGCGGGGCACAAGAGACCCAGTACTTC
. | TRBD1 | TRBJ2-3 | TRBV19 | CASSIGRGRTDTQYF | TGTGCCAGTAGTATAGGAAGGGGGCGCACAGATACGCAGTATTTT
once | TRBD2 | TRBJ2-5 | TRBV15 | CATSSGLAGGVTQETQYF | TGTGCCACCAGCAGCGGACTAGCGGGGGGCGTAACCCAAGAGACCCAGTACTTC
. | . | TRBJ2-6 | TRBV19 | CASSPATGQPFSGANVLTF | TGTGCCAGCTCCCCAGCCACCGGACAGCCCTTCTCTGGGGCCAACGTCCTGACTTTC
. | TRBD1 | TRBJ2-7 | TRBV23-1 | CASSQSTGDYEQYF | TGCGCCAGCAGTCAATCAACAGGGGACTACGAGCAGTACTTC
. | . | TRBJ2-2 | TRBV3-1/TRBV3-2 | CASSHAGFTGELFF | TGTGCCAGCAGCCATGCCGGGTTCACCGGGGAGCTGTTTTTT
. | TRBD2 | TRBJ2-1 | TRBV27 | CASTSSGGAFYNEQFF | TGTGCCAGCACTTCTAGCGGGGGGGCCTTCTACAATGAGCAGTTCTTC
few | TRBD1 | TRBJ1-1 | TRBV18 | CASSPQGAGTEAFF | TGTGCCAGCTCACCCCAGGGGGCAGGCACTGAAGCTTTCTTT
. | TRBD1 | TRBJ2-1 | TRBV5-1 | CASSLQGTGVYNEQFF | TGCGCCAGCAGCCTCCAAGGGACAGGGGTCTACAATGAGCAGTTCTTC
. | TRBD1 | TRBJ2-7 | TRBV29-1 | CSAGTGDSYEQYF | TGCAGCGCGGGGACAGGGGACTCCTACGAGCAGTACTTC
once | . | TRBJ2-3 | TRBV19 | CASKSGDSQIADTQYF | TGTGCCAGTAAGTCGGGAGACAGTCAAATAGCAGATACGCAGTATTTT
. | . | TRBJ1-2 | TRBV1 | CTSSQENRANYGYTF | TGCACCAGCAGCCAAGAGAACAGGGCAAACTATGGCTACACCTTC
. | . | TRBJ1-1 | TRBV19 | CASSISAGDTEAFF | TGTGCCAGTAGTATAAGCGCAGGGGACACTGAAGCTTTCTTT
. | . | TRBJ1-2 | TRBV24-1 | CATSDYGRTNGYTF | TGTGCCACCAGTGATTATGGCAGGACAAATGGCTACACCTTC
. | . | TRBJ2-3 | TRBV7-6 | CASSLGGDSTDTQYF | TGTGCCAGCAGCTTAGGGGGGGACAGCACAGATACGCAGTATTTT
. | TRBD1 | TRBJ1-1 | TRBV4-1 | CASSQESRTGAEAFF | TGCGCCAGCAGCCAAGAATCTAGGACAGGGGCTGAAGCTTTCTTT
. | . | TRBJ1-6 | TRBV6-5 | CASSYGAGPPLHF | TGTGCCAGCAGTTACGGGGCAGGGCCACCCCTCCACTTT
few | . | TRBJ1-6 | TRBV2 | CASSKTGYESPLHF | TGTGCCAGCAGTAAAACAGGGTATGAGTCACCCCTCCACTTT
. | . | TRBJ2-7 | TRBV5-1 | CASSLGQGSYEQYF | TGCGCCAGCAGCTTGGGGCAGGGATCCTACGAGCAGTACTTC
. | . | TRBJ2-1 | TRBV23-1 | CASSHSGVGTYNEQFF | TGCGCCAGCAGTCACTCGGGGGTGGGGACCTACAATGAGCAGTTCTTC
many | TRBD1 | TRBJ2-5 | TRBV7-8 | CASSPQTGEETQYF | TGTGCCAGCAGCCCGCAGACAGGGGAAGAGACCCAGTACTTC
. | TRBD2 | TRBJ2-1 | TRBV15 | CATSYRLAGGAHEQFF | TGTGCCACCAGCTACCGACTAGCGGGGGGGGCCCATGAGCAGTTCTTC
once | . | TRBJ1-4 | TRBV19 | CASTTGQINEKLFF | TGTGCCAGTACCACGGGACAAATTAATGAAAAACTGTTTTTT
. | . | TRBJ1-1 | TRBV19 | CASSTRQDTEAFF | TGTGCCAGTAGTACGCGACAAGACACTGAAGCTTTCTTT
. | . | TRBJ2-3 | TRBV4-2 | CASSQSPSGKPTDTQYF | TGTGCCAGCAGCCAATCCCCCTCCGGGAAACCCACAGATACGCAGTATTTT
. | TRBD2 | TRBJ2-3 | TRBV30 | CACVSGGAPSTDTQYF | TGTGCCTGCGTTAGCGGGGGGGCCCCTAGCACAGATACGCAGTATTTT
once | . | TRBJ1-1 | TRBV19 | CASSETDILNTEAFF | TGTGCCAGTAGTGAAACAGACATCTTGAACACTGAAGCTTTCTTT
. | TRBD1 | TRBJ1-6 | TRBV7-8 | CASSKGTVSNSPLHF | TGTGCCAGCAGCAAAGGGACAGTGTCTAATTCACCCCTCCACTTT
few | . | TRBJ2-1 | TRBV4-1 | CASSPAVSSYNEQFF | TGCGCCAGCAGCCCAGCGGTTAGCTCCTACAATGAGCAGTTCTTC
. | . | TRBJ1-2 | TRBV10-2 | CASSEYNGGDDGYTF | TGCGCCAGCAGTGAATATAACGGGGGAGATGATGGCTACACCTTC
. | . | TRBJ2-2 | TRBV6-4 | CASSSLTGELFF | TGTGCCAGCAGTTCTCTCACCGGGGAGCTGTTTTTT
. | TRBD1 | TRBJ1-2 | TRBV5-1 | CASSWDRGRYTF | TGCGCCAGCTCCTGGGACAGGGGTCGCTACACCTTC
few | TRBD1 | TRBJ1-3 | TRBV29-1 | CSAGTAGNTIYF | TGCAGCGCCGGGACAGCTGGAAACACCATATATTTT
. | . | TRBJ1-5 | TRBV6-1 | CASSEAGGGNQPQHF | TGTGCCAGCAGTGAAGCGGGAGGGGGAAATCAGCCCCAGCATTTT
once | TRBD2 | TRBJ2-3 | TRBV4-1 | CASSQEFRLAGLTNTQYF | TGCGCCAGCAGCCAAGAGTTTAGGCTAGCGGGACTCACGAATACGCAGTATTTT
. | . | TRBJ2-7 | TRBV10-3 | CAISESRGDSSYEQYF | TGTGCCATCAGTGAGTCGAGGGGGGACAGCTCCTACGAGCAGTACTTC
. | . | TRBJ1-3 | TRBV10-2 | CASSVAGNTIYF | TGCGCCAGCAGCGTGGCCGGAAACACCATATATTTT
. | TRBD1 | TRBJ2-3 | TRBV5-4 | CASSSPRDREADTQYF | TGTGCCAGCAGCTCGCCCCGGGACAGGGAAGCAGATACGCAGTATTTT
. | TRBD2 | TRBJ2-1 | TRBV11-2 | CASSSSGGGSSYNEQFF | TGTGCCAGCAGCTCTAGTGGCGGGGGTAGCTCCTACAATGAGCAGTTCTTC
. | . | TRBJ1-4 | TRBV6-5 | CASSYSWGDEKLFF | TGTGCCAGCAGTTACTCGTGGGGGGATGAAAAACTGTTTTTT
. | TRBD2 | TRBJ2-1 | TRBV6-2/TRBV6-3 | CASSYSRRGEDNEQFF | TGTGCCAGCAGTTACTCGAGGCGGGGGGAGGACAATGAGCAGTTCTTC
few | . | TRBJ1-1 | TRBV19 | CATLGGTEAFF | TGTGCCACTCTGGGGGGCACTGAAGCTTTCTTT
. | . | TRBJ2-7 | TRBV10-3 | CAISDKQVEQYF | TGTGCCATCAGTGACAAACAAGTCGAGCAGTACTTC
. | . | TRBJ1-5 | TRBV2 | CASSEARRGSQPQHF | TGTGCCAGCAGTGAAGCGCGGAGGGGAAGCCAGCCCCAGCATTTT
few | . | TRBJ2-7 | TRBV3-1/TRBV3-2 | CASKPAGANSYEQYF | TGTGCCAGCAAGCCGGCGGGGGCCAACTCCTACGAGCAGTACTTC
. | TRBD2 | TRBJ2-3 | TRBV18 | CASSPSGGSTDTQYF | TGTGCCAGCTCACCTAGCGGGGGCTCCACAGATACGCAGTATTTT
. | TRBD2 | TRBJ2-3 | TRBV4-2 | CASSQVTSGTTDTQYF | TGTGCCAGCAGCCAAGTAACTAGCGGGACGACAGATACGCAGTATTTT